This entry lists 15 T cell receptor beta chains sequenced from one sample in a study of control samples from healthy donors and cancer patients. TCRdb's copy holds only in-frame clones and misses some; the assay was immunoSEQ multiplex PCR. The sample has 100,000 to 150,000 clones, around 92% seen once. The sample taken for sequencing was blood. The receptor source for this set is a man in his fifties in good health.

The rearrangement links TRBV10-2 to TRBJ2-5, with 12 nucleotides matching TRBD1. Germline V gene lookup returns CDR1 WSHSY and CDR2 SAAADI. V was clipped by 8 bases and J by 4 bases; unmatched bases: 8. CDR3 length equals 15 residues. This CDR3 reads CASRDRGRKGETQYF. The CDR3 DNA reads TGCGCCAGCCGGGACAGGGGGCGAAAGGGAGAGACCCAGTACTTC.

A single count supports this clone. The V gene is TRBV5-1, the J gene TRBJ2-1; D may be TRBD1 or TRBD2 (5 bases each). The CDR3 length is 15 residues. Germline V gene data show CDR1 as SGHRS and CDR2 as YFSETQ. The ends were cut back, 0 bases at V and 7 bases at J, with 14 bases in the middle. CDR3 loop: CASSLGGLGKNEQFF. The CDR3 region has the DNA TGCGCCAGCAGCTTGGGGGGGTTAGGAAAAAATGAGCAGTTCTTC. Complete variable domain (other parts from reference TRBV5-1 and TRBJ2-1): KAGVTQTPRYLIKTRGQQVTLSCSPISGHRSVSWYQQTPGQGLQFLFEYFSETQRNKGNFPGRFSGRQFSNSRSEMNVSTLELGDSALYLCASSLGGLGKNEQFFGPGTRLTVL.

The V gene is TRBV18, the J gene TRBJ2-1; TRBD2 matches 10 bases. The CDR3 has 15 residues. Germline V gene data show CDR1 as KGHSH and CDR2 as LQKENI. J was trimmed by 6 bases and V by 3 bases; bases with no gene match: 5. DNA of the CDR3: TGTGCCAGCTCACCCCTAGCGGGGGTAACCAATGAGCAGTTCTTC. This encodes CASSPLAGVTNEQFF.

The chain uses TRBV7-9 and TRBJ2-7; D is uncertain. Germline CDR1 reads SEHNR; CDR2 reads FQNEAQ (reference sequence). The germline V and J ends were trimmed by 0 bases and 5 bases, with 5 bases remaining between them. The CDR3 extends over 12 amino acids. The CDR3 here is CASSLAPNEQYF. The CDR3 DNA reads as TGTGCCAGCAGCTTAGCACCTAACGAGCAGTACTTC.

The chain carries TRBV7-9 and TRBJ2-2; a weak D match, TRBD1 (5 bases). V lost 3 bases to trimming and J lost 8 bases, with 10 bases between them. Germline-derived CDR1 and CDR2 are SEHNR and FQNEAQ (reference sequence). The CDR3 sequence is 13 residues long. CDR3 sequence (DNA): TGTGCCAGCAGCTTCCAGGGTTCTGGGGAGCTGTTTTTT. Its translation: CASSFQGSGELFF.

The chain joins TRBV9 to TRBJ1-6; no clear D gene. The CDR3 spans 12 residues. Germline-derived CDR1 and CDR2 are SGDLS and YYNGEE. Between the trimmed V and J ends, which lost 3 bases and 5 bases, there was a span of 3 bases. The CDR3 reads CASSGNNSPLHF. The CDR3 DNA reads as TGTGCCAGCAGCGGGAATAATTCACCCCTCCACTTT.

The gene calls are TRBV29-1 and TRBJ2-7, with 7 bases that match TRBD1. The CDR3 extends over 12 amino acids. V lost 5 bases and J lost 2; bases outside the gene matches: 3. CDR1 SQVTM and CDR2 ANQGSEA come from the germline V gene. CDR3 loop: CSVKQGPYEQYF. The CDR3 coding sequence is TGCAGCGTTAAACAGGGGCCCTACGAGCAGTACTTC.

The chain has TRBV19 and TRBJ1-2, with D possibly matching TRBD1 (5 bases). CDR3 length: 14 residues. Deletions cut 3 bases from V and 0 bases from J, with 8 bases between. Germline CDR1 reads LNHDA; CDR2 reads SQIVND (reference sequence). For the CDR3, the DNA is TGTGCCAGTAGTATCGGGACCGCTAACTATGGCTACACCTTC. Encoded protein: CASSIGTANYGYTF.

The V call is TRBV3-1 (or the pseudogene TRBV3-2), the J call TRBJ2-7; the D gene is possibly TRBD2 (6 bases). This CDR3 contains 15 residues. Germline V gives CDR1 LGHDT, CDR2 YNNKEL (reference sequence). V dropped 6 bases and J dropped 3 bases, with 18 bases sitting between them. The CDR3 nucleotides read TGTGCCAGCAGTCAGCCGGGACTGGGATACTACGAGCAGTACTTC. This gives the protein CASSQPGLGYYEQYF.

The rearrangement uses TRBV5-4 and TRBJ2-3, with a possible D match to TRBD2 (7 bases). Per the germline V gene, CDR1 is SGHNT and CDR2 is YYREEE (reference sequence). This CDR3 is 16 amino acids long. V was clipped by 5 bases and J by 1 base, with 17 bases between them. CDR3 protein: CASSLGAGARTDTQYF. The CDR3 DNA is TGTGCCAGCAGTCTCGGCGCGGGGGCCCGCACAGATACGCAGTATTTT.

This clone has a handful of counts. The V and J genes are TRBV5-1 and TRBJ1-3, with TRBD1 matching over 7 bases. This CDR3 spans 15 amino acids. Germline V CDR1 and CDR2: SGHRS, YFSETQ. With 4 bases clipped from V and 0 bases from J, the junction kept 4 bases outside the gene matches. CDR3 DNA: TGCGCCAGCAGCCGGGACAGCCCCTCTGGAAACACCATATATTTT. Protein product: CASSRDSPSGNTIYF.

The gene calls are TRBV3-1 (or the pseudogene TRBV3-2) and TRBJ2-3; tentatively, D is TRBD1 or TRBD2 (6 bases each). There are 14 residues in the CDR3. Germline CDR1 is LGHDT and CDR2 is YNNKEL (reference sequence). Between the trimmed V and J ends, which lost 4 bases and 1 base, there was a span of 9 bases. The CDR3 region has the DNA TGTGCCAGCAGCCGAAGGGGGGGCACAGATACGCAGTATTTT. Translating it yields CASSRRGGTDTQYF.

The chain joins TRBV6-1 to TRBJ1-2; D may be TRBD1 (5 bases). Germline-derived CDR1 and CDR2 are MNHNS and SASEGT. Deletions cut 3 bases from V and 6 bases from J, with 11 bases between. This CDR3 is built from 13 residues. CDR3: CASSDRVGNGYTF. The CDR3 DNA follows: TGTGCCAGCAGTGACAGGGTGGGGAATGGCTACACCTTC.

The gene calls are TRBV6-1 and TRBJ2-7, with D tentatively TRBD1 or TRBD2 (5 bases each). CDR1 is MNHNS, CDR2 SASEGT, per germline. V dropped 2 bases and J dropped 2 bases, with 13 bases sitting between them. This CDR3 comprises 15 residues. The CDR3 here is CASSEIMGVPYEQYF. The CDR3 region has the DNA TGTGCCAGCAGTGAAATCATGGGGGTGCCCTACGAGCAGTACTTC.

This clone was counted only a few times. V gene TRBV5-1 combines with J gene TRBJ2-3; D is possibly TRBD1 (5 bases). Germline CDR1 and CDR2: SGHRS and YFSETQ. This CDR3 spans 13 amino acids. Trimming shortened V by 1 base and J by 5 bases, and 8 bases separated the two germline ends. The CDR3 protein is CASSLQGEDTQYF. The CDR3 DNA reads as TGCGCCAGCAGCTTGCAGGGTGAAGATACGCAGTATTTT.